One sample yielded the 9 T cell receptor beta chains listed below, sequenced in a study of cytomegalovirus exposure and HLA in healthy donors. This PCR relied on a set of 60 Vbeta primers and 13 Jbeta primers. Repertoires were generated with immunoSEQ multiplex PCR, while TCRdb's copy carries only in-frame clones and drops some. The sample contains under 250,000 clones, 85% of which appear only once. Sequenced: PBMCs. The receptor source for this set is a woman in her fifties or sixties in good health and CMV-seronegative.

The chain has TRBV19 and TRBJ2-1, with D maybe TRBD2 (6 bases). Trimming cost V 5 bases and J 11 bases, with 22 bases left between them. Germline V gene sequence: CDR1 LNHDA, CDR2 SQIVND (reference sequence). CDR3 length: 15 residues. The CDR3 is CASSPRPPGREQQFF. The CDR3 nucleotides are TGTGCCAGTAGTCCACGGCCCCCGGGTCGGGAGCAGCAGTTCTTC. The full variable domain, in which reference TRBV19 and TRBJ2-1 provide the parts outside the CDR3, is DGGITQSPKYLFRKEGQNVTLSCEQNLNHDAMYWYRQDPGQGLRLIYYSQIVNDFQKGDIAEGYSVSREKKESFPLTVTSAQKNPTAFYLCASSPRPPGREQQFFGPGTRLTVL.

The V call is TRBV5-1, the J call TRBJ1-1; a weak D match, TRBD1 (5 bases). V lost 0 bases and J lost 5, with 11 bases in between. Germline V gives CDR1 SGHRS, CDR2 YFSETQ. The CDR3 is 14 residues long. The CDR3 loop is CASSLVGKGTEAFF. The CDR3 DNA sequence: TGCGCCAGCAGCTTGGTGGGGAAGGGGACTGAAGCTTTCTTT. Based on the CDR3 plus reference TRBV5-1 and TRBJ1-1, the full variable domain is KAGVTQTPRYLIKTRGQQVTLSCSPISGHRSVSWYQQTPGQGLQFLFEYFSETQRNKGNFPGRFSGRQFSNSRSEMNVSTLELGDSALYLCASSLVGKGTEAFFGQGTRLTVV.

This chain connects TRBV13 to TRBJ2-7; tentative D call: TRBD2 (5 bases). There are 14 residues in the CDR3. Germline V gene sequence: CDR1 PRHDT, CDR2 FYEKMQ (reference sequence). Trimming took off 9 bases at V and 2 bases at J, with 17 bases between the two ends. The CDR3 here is CASGLSYRPYEQYF. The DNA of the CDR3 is TGTGCCAGTGGACTTTCGTACCGTCCCTACGAGCAGTACTTC.

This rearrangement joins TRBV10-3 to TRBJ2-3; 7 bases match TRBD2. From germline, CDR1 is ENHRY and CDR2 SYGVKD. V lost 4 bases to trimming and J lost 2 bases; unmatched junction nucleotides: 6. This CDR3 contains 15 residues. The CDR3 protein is CAISGAGVSTDTQYF. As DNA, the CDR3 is TGTGCCATCAGTGGGGCGGGAGTCTCCACAGATACGCAGTATTTT.

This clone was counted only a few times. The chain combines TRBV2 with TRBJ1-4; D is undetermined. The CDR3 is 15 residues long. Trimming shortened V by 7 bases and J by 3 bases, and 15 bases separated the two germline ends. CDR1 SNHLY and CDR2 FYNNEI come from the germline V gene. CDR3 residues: CASTPSRRANEKLFF. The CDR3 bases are TGTGCCAGCACCCCGTCGAGGAGGGCTAATGAAAAACTGTTTTTT.

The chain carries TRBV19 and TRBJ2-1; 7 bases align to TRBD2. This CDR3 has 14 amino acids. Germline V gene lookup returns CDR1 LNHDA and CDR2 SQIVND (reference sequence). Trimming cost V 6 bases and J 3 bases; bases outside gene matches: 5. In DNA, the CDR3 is TGTGCCAGTAGCTTAGCGGGCAACTACAATGAGCAGTTCTTC. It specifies CASSLAGNYNEQFF.

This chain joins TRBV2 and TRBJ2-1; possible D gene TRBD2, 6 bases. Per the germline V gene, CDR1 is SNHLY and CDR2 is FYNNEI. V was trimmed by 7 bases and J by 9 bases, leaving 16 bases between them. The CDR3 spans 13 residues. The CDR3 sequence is CASIRESAGEQFF. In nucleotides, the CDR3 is TGTGCCAGCATACGGGAGTCGGCGGGTGAGCAGTTCTTC.

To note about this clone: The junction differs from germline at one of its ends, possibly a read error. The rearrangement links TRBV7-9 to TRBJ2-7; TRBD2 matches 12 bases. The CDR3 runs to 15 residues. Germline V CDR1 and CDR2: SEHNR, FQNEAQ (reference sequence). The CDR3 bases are TGTTCCAGCAGCTTAGAACTAGCGGGAGGTCCCGAGCAGTACTTC. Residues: CSSSLELAGGPEQYF. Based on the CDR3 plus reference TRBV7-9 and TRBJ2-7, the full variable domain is DTGVSQNPRHKITKRGQNVTFRCDPISEHNRLYWYRQTLGQGPEFLTYFQNEAQLEKSRLLSDRFSAERPKGSFSTLEIQRTEQGDSAMYLCSSSLELAGGPEQYFGPGTRLTVT.

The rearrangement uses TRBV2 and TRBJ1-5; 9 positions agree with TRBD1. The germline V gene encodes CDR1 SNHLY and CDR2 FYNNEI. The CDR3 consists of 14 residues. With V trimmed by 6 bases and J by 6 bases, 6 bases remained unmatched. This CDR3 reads CASRGTGNGQPQHF. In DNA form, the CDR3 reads TGTGCCAGCAGGGGGACAGGGAACGGTCAGCCCCAGCATTTT.